This T cell receptor (beta chain) was sequenced for a study of blood T cell repertoires in COVID-19. Study overall: From T cells, B-cell-depleted T cells, or PBMCs came the material, which was cDNA or gDNA.

Sequencing used immunoSEQ multiplex PCR; TCRdb keeps in-frame clones, though not all of them. The sample yields under 300,000 clones, 86% seen once. J was trimmed by 4 bases and V by 6 bases; bases with no gene match: 5. Germline V CDR1 and CDR2: MRHNA, SNTAGT. This CDR3 has 15 residues. Sequenced material: peripheral blood. The chain is built from TRBV6-4 and TRBJ2-1, with 11 bases that match TRBD2. This receptor was identified in a man aged 30-40 years who had recovered from COVID-19. The CDR3 DNA follows: TGTGCCAGCAGCCCGCTAGCGGGGGGATACAATGAGCAGTTCTTC. Encoded protein: CASSPLAGGYNEQFF.